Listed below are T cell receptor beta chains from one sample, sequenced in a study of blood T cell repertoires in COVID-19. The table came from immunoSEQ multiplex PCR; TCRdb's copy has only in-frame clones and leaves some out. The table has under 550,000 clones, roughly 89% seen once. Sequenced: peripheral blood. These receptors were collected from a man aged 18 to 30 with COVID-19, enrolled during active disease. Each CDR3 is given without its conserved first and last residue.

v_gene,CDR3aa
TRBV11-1,ASSFEGGEVEQF
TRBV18,ASSPIDSYTIY
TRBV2,ASRGGVYEQY
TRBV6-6,ASSSFFVGTPQREDGYT
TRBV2,ASTQGLGDSPLH
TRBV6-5,ASSYSKDSQNEKLF
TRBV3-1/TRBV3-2,ASSQVAGGGNIQY
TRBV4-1,ASSQGVEGFNEKLF
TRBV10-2,ASTPDGSTIEQY
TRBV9,ASSVVGTSGSEQY
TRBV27,ASSSTGSNQPQH
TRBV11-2,ASSLGGTLNQPQH
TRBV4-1,ASSPSLLAKNIQY
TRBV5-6,ASSHGGPGNTIY
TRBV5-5,ASSLSNEQF
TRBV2,ASSDTRTGDNGYT
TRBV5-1,ASSLGDYAQETQY
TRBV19,ASSISTRSYNEQF
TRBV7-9,ASSLILGAGELF
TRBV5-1,ASSLEYLAVGELF
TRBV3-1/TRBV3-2,ASSQLGNLEKLF
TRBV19,ASSTTGPLGELF
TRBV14,ASSPMEGRGNTIY
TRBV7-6,ASSLQGQGKETQY
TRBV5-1,ASSLFRNTGELF
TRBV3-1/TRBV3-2,ASSQERIRGGQETQY
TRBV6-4,ASSPRGGAYEQY
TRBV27,ASSLRTGNNEQF
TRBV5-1,ASSLVPGQSTDTQY
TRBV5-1,ASRGGGVAKNIQY
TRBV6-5,ASSYLDSTGELF
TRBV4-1,ASSQAVELAGYSEQY
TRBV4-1,ASSQAPGHVATNEKLF
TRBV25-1,ASSAGYGYT
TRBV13,ASSSTGNTEAF
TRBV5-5,ASSLTPVSGPTNEQY
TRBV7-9,ASSNRDTTSYEQY
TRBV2,ASSVRGRYGYT
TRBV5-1,ASSIGLASSYNEQF
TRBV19,ASSITDTGELF
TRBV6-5,ASSYRQFDTGELF
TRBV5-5,ASSWDDRGYYEQY
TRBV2,ASSLYLGADYGYT
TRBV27,ASSFRQGGSPLH
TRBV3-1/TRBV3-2,ASSQGNQWRPTNYGYT
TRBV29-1,SVGRGDAAF